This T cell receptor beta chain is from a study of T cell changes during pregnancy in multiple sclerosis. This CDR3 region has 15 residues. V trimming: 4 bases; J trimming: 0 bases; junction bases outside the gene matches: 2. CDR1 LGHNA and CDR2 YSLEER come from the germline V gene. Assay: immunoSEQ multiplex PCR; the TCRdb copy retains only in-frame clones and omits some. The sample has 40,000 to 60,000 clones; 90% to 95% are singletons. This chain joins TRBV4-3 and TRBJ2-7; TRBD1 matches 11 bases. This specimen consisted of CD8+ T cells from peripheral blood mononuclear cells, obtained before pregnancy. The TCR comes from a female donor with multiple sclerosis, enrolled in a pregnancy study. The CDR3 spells CASSPGTGGSYEQYF. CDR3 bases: TGCGCCAGCAGCCCCGGGACAGGGGGCTCCTACGAGCAGTACTTC.